One sample yielded the 8 T cell receptor beta chains listed below, sequenced in a study of identical twins. MiXCR, run by TCRdb on the 5' RACE reads, gives a single entry per CDR3 protein. The sample holds approximately 500,000 distinct CDR3 sequences, roughly 15% seen once. These same records also appear under a second study, on yellow fever vaccine responses in identical twins.

Sequenced sample: CD4+ T cells sorted from blood. These receptors were obtained from a woman under 30 in good health.

The chain recombines TRBV6-1 with TRBJ2-3; D is possibly TRBD1 (5 bases). The CDR3 is made up of 15 amino acids. V was cut by 8 bases and J by 3 bases, with 18 bases left in between. CDR1 and CDR2 (germline): MNHNS, SASEGT. The CDR3 sequence is CASGKIRVGTDTQYF. Written as DNA, the CDR3 is TGTGCCAGCGGGAAAATCAGGGTCGGGACAGATACGCAGTATTTT.

The chain recombines TRBV11-2 with TRBJ2-1; TRBD2 agrees at 13 bases. CDR3 length: 20 amino acids. V lost 0 bases to trimming and J lost 2 bases; unmatched junction nucleotides: 10. CDR1 and CDR2 (germline): SGHAT, FQNNGV. The CDR3 coding sequence is TGTGCCAGCAGCTTAGATTGGCGGACTAGCGGGAGAGGGGCCTACAATGAGCAGTTCTTC. This gives the protein CASSLDWRTSGRGAYNEQFF.

The chain is built from TRBV20-1 and TRBJ2-5; D possibly corresponds to TRBD1 (6 bases). Germline CDR1 DFQATT, CDR2 SNEGSKA (reference sequence). The germline V and J ends were trimmed by 5 bases and 2 bases, with 12 bases remaining between them. The CDR3 sequence is 13 residues long. CDR3 DNA: TGCAGTGCTGGACGACAGGTTCAAGAGACCCAGTACTTC. It encodes CSAGRQVQETQYF.

This clonotype was seen more than once but under ten times. The chain has TRBV5-6 and TRBJ1-1; D is possibly TRBD1 (6 bases). The CDR3 runs 12 residues. V was clipped by 1 base and J by 7 bases, with 8 bases between them. Germline assignment: CDR1 SGHDT and CDR2 YYEEEE. The CDR3, as DNA: TGTGCCAGCAGCTTGACAGGGTATGAAGCTTTCTTT. Protein product: CASSLTGYEAFF.

This clonotype showed up many times. The chain combines TRBV5-1 with TRBJ2-3; D is uncertain. Germline V lookup: CDR1 SGHRS, CDR2 YFSETQ. Trimming took off 0 bases at V and 0 bases at J, with 8 bases between the two ends. The CDR3 has 15 amino acids. This CDR3 reads CASSLVAGSTDTQYF. The CDR3 DNA is TGCGCCAGCAGCTTGGTGGCCGGGAGCACAGATACGCAGTATTTT. The full variable domain, with the rest looked up from reference TRBV5-1 and TRBJ2-3, is KAGVTQTPRYLIKTRGQQVTLSCSPISGHRSVSWYQQTPGQGLQFLFEYFSETQRNKGNFPGRFSGRQFSNSRSEMNVSTLELGDSALYLCASSLVAGSTDTQYFGPGTRLTVL.

This clonotype appeared a few times. The chain couples TRBV7-2 to TRBJ2-2, with 11 nucleotides matching TRBD1. CDR1 SGHTA and CDR2 FQGNSA come from the germline V gene. The CDR3 contains 15 residues. V dropped 4 bases and J dropped 3; count of bases not matched to a gene: 1. CDR3 sequence: CASSWGQGDTGELFF. CDR3 nucleotides: TGTGCCAGCAGCTGGGGACAGGGGGACACCGGGGAGCTGTTTTTT.

V gene TRBV12-3 or TRBV12-4 combines with J gene TRBJ2-2, with 8 bases identical to TRBD2. V shed 3 bases, J shed 7 bases, and the junction held 7 bases outside the gene matches. The CDR3 is made up of 15 amino acids. The CDR3: CASSFVGGANGELFF. As DNA, the CDR3 is TGTGCCAGCAGTTTTGTCGGGGGGGCCAACGGGGAGCTGTTTTTT.

This clonotype was counted only a few times. The chain employs TRBV5-4 and TRBJ1-3, with a weak D call TRBD1 (5 bases). The CDR3 is made up of 14 amino acids. V was cut by 4 bases and J by 0 bases, with 8 bases left in between. CDR1 and CDR2 (germline): SGHNT, YYREEE (reference sequence). The CDR3 loop reads CASSRGNSGNTIYF. For the CDR3, the DNA is TGTGCCAGCAGCAGGGGCAACTCTGGAAACACCATATATTTT.